This is a list of T cell receptor beta chains from one sample in a study of cytomegalovirus exposure and HLA in healthy donors. The protocol was immunoSEQ multiplex PCR, while the TCRdb copy is restricted to in-frame clones and leaves out a portion. The table lists 100,000 to 150,000 clones, under 85% of them singletons. What was sequenced was PBMCs. The receptors originated from a woman in her forties or fifties in good health and CMV-seropositive. Each CDR3 is given with its conserved first and last residue. The D gene is left open where the match is weak. Expanded clones are given a class, and other clones once, few, many or no size at all.

NA	17	TRBV5-1	TRBJ2-5	TRBD2	CASSLVVAGGPPETQYF	TGCGCCAGCAGCTTGGTGGTAGCGGGGGGCCCACCGGAGACCCAGTACTTC
NA	16	TRBV9	TRBJ2-3	NA	CASSPLPGSTTDTQYF	TGTGCCAGCAGCCCACTCCCAGGCTCTACCACAGATACGCAGTATTTT
NA	15	TRBV6-6	TRBJ2-5	NA	CASSPGGTEQETQYF	TGTGCCAGCAGTCCCGGCGGGACAGAACAAGAGACCCAGTACTTC
NA	17	TRBV4-1	TRBJ2-3	TRBD2	CASSQGGLAGSTDTQYF	TGCGCCAGCAGCCAAGGCGGTCTAGCGGGGAGCACAGATACGCAGTATTTT
NA	14	TRBV7-6	TRBJ2-7	TRBD1	CASSVGTGGEEQYF	TGTGCCAGCAGCGTCGGGACAGGGGGTGAAGAGCAGTACTTC
once	14	TRBV7-2	TRBJ2-1	NA	CASSFGGTYNEQFF	TGTGCCAGCAGCTTTGGAGGTACCTACAATGAGCAGTTCTTC
NA	15	TRBV11-2	TRBJ1-3	NA	CASSIDRLSGNTIYF	TGTGCCAGCAGCATAGACAGACTTTCTGGAAACACCATATATTTT
few	16	TRBV5-1	TRBJ1-3	NA	CASSLGGASMGNTIYF	TGCGCCAGCAGCTTGGGTGGGGCCTCGATGGGAAACACCATATATTTT
once	16	TRBV4-1	TRBJ1-6	NA	CASSQAPKGVGSPLHF	TGCGCCAGCAGCCAGGCTCCTAAGGGGGTGGGTTCACCCCTCCACTTT
NA	14	TRBV28	TRBJ1-5	NA	CASSLANSNQPQHF	TGTGCCAGCAGTTTAGCTAATAGCAATCAGCCCCAGCATTTT
NA	16	TRBV27	TRBJ2-3	NA	CASSLFGRGYTDTQYF	TGTGCCAGCAGTCTCTTTGGACGGGGGTACACAGATACGCAGTATTTT
NA	13	TRBV29-1	TRBJ1-1	NA	CSVSGTLNTEAFF	TGCAGCGTCTCCGGGACACTGAACACTGAAGCTTTCTTT
NA	16	TRBV19	TRBJ2-2	NA	CASSIVGRLYTGELFF	TGTGCCAGTAGTATAGTCGGTCGACTATACACCGGGGAGCTGTTTTTT
NA	15	TRBV4-2	TRBJ2-7	NA	CASSPTVGGSYEQYF	TGTGCCAGCAGCCCCACCGTCGGAGGCTCCTACGAGCAGTACTTC
NA	12	TRBV29-1	TRBJ2-7	TRBD1	CSVTGTGGRQYF	TGCAGCGTGACGGGGACAGGGGGACGGCAGTACTTC
NA	13	TRBV6-5	TRBJ1-1	NA	CASSYGGSAEAFF	TGTGCCAGCAGTTACGGAGGGTCGGCTGAAGCTTTCTTT
NA	19	TRBV7-2	TRBJ2-3	TRBD2	CASSLRTSGGSYAQDTQYF	TGTGCCAGCAGCTTAAGGACTAGCGGGGGGTCCTATGCACAAGATACGCAGTATTTT
NA	14	TRBV2	TRBJ2-5	NA	CASSVSGMVETQYF	TGTGCCAGCAGTGTCTCAGGGATGGTCGAGACCCAGTACTTC
NA	19	TRBV23-1	TRBJ1-2	NA	CASSQLHRPSTYLGYGYTF	TGCGCCAGCAGTCAATTGCACAGGCCCTCTACTTACCTGGGGTATGGCTACACCTTC
NA	14	TRBV28	TRBJ2-7	TRBD2	CASSYAGGSYEQYF	TGTGCCAGCAGTTATGCGGGGGGCTCCTACGAGCAGTACTTC
NA	11	TRBV10-3	TRBJ2-1	NA	CAISVTGEQFF	TGTGCCATCAGCGTTACAGGGGAGCAGTTCTTC
NA	12	TRBV5-1	TRBJ1-6	TRBD1	CASRQGNSPLHF	TGCGCCAGTCGACAGGGCAATTCACCCCTCCACTTT
NA	14	TRBV11-3	TRBJ2-7	NA	CASSPGHVTGEQYF	TGTGCCAGCAGCCCCGGACACGTAACAGGCGAGCAGTACTTC
NA	13	TRBV5-5	TRBJ2-5	NA	CASSLTGSETQYF	TGTGCCAGCAGCTTGACAGGGTCAGAGACCCAGTACTTC
once	12	TRBV2	TRBJ2-5	NA	CASPWHTETQYF	TGTGCCAGCCCGTGGCATACGGAGACCCAGTACTTC
NA	14	TRBV7-2	TRBJ1-2	TRBD1	CASSPETGRYGYTF	TGTGCCAGCAGCCCAGAGACAGGGCGCTATGGCTACACCTTC
once	14	TRBV18	TRBJ1-5	NA	CASSPSDYNQPQHF	TGTGCCAGCTCACCGTCGGACTACAATCAGCCCCAGCATTTT
once	14	TRBV13	TRBJ1-6	NA	CASSVSSYNSPLHF	TGTGCCAGCAGCGTCAGCTCCTATAATTCACCCCTCCACTTT
NA	17	TRBV7-9	TRBJ2-3	TRBD2	CASSLSGGGPSTDTQYF	TGTGCCAGCAGCCTTAGCGGGGGCGGCCCCAGCACAGATACGCAGTATTTT
NA	16	TRBV6-6	TRBJ2-5	TRBD2	CASSPLAGGLGETQYF	TGTGCCAGCAGTCCTTTAGCGGGGGGGCTCGGAGAGACCCAGTACTTC
NA	14	TRBV5-8	TRBJ2-7	NA	CASSRQGGYSEQYF	TGTGCCAGCAGCAGACAGGGAGGTTATTCCGAGCAGTACTTC
NA	14	TRBV11-2	TRBJ2-1	TRBD2	CASSLGGGYNEQFF	TGTGCCAGCAGCTTAGGGGGGGGCTACAATGAGCAGTTCTTC
NA	15	TRBV27	TRBJ2-1	NA	CASSLSGGRVNEQFF	TGTGCCAGCAGTTTATCCGGGGGGCGGGTCAATGAGCAGTTCTTC
NA	16	TRBV7-8	TRBJ1-1	NA	CASSPQQVLMNTEAFF	TGTGCCAGCAGCCCCCAACAGGTCCTAATGAACACTGAAGCTTTCTTT
NA	11	TRBV30	TRBJ1-6	NA	CAWTNNSPLHF	TGTGCCTGGACTAATAATTCACCCCTCCACTTT
NA	16	TRBV11-2	TRBJ1-5	NA	CASSLDARAYNQPQHF	TGTGCCAGCAGCTTAGATGCGAGGGCCTATAATCAGCCCCAGCATTTT
NA	17	TRBV4-3	TRBJ1-2	TRBD1	CASSQPGTGVYSYGYTF	TGCGCCAGCAGCCAACCCGGGACAGGGGTCTACAGCTATGGCTACACCTTC
NA	13	TRBV6-1	TRBJ2-5	TRBD2	CASRTSGVETQYF	TGTGCCAGCAGGACTAGCGGGGTAGAGACCCAGTACTTC
NA	15	TRBV4-1	TRBJ1-3	TRBD1	CASSQGTGPGNTIYF	TGCGCCAGCAGCCAGGGGACAGGGCCCGGAAACACCATATATTTT
NA	16	TRBV2	TRBJ1-5	TRBD1	CASKDRALLDDQPQHF	TGTGCCAGCAAAGACAGGGCCCTTTTGGACGATCAGCCCCAGCATTTT
NA	18	TRBV4-2	TRBJ2-4	TRBD1	CASSQALGTGSSPGIQYF	TGTGCCAGCAGCCAAGCTCTTGGGACAGGGAGTTCTCCTGGGATTCAGTACTTC
once	17	TRBV9	TRBJ1-6	NA	CASSERGTPDYNSPLHF	TGTGCCAGCAGCGAAAGAGGGACCCCGGACTACAATTCACCCCTCCACTTT